The T cell receptor (beta chain) described here comes from a study of cytomegalovirus exposure and HLA in healthy donors. Points on this clone: The junction departs from the called germline gene at one end, perhaps through a read error.

The CDR3 is 15 residues long. CDR1 and CDR2 from the germline V gene are SEHNR and FQNEAQ (reference sequence). PCR was performed using 60 Vbeta and 13 Jbeta primers. Data came from immunoSEQ multiplex PCR; TCRdb stores just in-frame clones and leaves some out. Among 150,000 to 200,000 clones, less than 80% were seen once, and the ten largest hold roughly 2.9%. The V gene is TRBV7-9, the J gene TRBJ2-3; TRBD2 aligns across 8 bases. This clonotype was sampled from a man in his forties in good health and CMV-seronegative. The sequencing sample was made of PBMCs. The CDR3: CSSSLGGGRTDTQYF. The CDR3 bases are TGTTCCAGCAGCTTAGGAGGCGGGAGGACAGATACGCAGTATTTT.